The 21 T cell receptor beta chains below all came from one sample that was sequenced in a study of shared clonotypes between healthy human individuals. Measured with immunoSEQ multiplex PCR; TCRdb has only the in-frame clones, and not every one. The sample has roughly 2.2 million clones; 85% to 95% are singletons. The sample comprised naive CD4+ T cells from PBMCs. The subset was: CD45RA+ positively selected. The receptors originated from a man aged 18 to 35 in good health. Some clones in this sample may be carry-over from other donors' samples.

This chain uses TRBV27 with TRBJ1-2; 7 bases map to TRBD1. Per the germline V gene, CDR1 is MNHEY and CDR2 is SMNVEV (reference sequence). The CDR3 runs to 15 residues. Losses at the gene ends were 6 bases for V and 1 base for J; bases not matched to a gene: 8. CDR3: CASRVAGQINYGYTF. The CDR3 nucleotides are TGTGCCAGCAGGGTAGCGGGACAGATTAACTATGGCTACACCTTC.

V and J are TRBV28 and TRBJ2-7, with 11 bases aligning to TRBD2. The junction had 5 bases not matched to a gene; V was cut back by 5 bases and J by 2 bases. The CDR3 consists of 15 residues. Germline CDR1 and CDR2: MDHEN and SYDVKM. The CDR3 loop is CASSDSGRAAYEQYF. CDR3 in DNA: TGTGCCAGCAGTGATAGCGGGAGGGCGGCCTACGAGCAGTACTTC.

The chain links TRBV28 to TRBJ2-7; D is unclear. CDR1 is MDHEN and CDR2 is SYDVKM in the germline V gene. The germline V and J ends were trimmed by 5 bases and 2 bases, with 7 bases remaining between them. This CDR3 is 12 amino acids long. For the CDR3, the DNA is TGTGCCAGCAGTGCCAGAACCTACGAGCAGTACTTC. This gives the protein CASSARTYEQYF.

This sequence joins TRBV11-2 and TRBJ2-1, with 8 bases aligning to TRBD2. Germline V CDR1 and CDR2: SGHAT, FQNNGV. CDR3 length equals 16 residues. The ends lost 8 bases at V and 4 bases at J; junction bases unmatched: 13. CDR3 nucleotide sequence: TGTGCCAGCTGTTCGTGGGCGGGAGGAAGGTACAATGAGCAGTTCTTC. This gives the protein CASCSWAGGRYNEQFF.

The chain combines TRBV4-1 with TRBJ2-2, with 7 positions matching TRBD1. The CDR3 is made up of 15 amino acids. J was trimmed by 4 bases and V by 5 bases; bases with no gene match: 7. Per the germline V gene, CDR1 is MGHRA and CDR2 is YSYEKL. CDR3 loop: CASSARDSVTGELFF. The CDR3 DNA reads TGCGCCAGCAGCGCCCGGGACAGTGTCACCGGGGAGCTGTTTTTT.

The chain recombines TRBV19 with TRBJ1-1; 11 bases map to TRBD1. The CDR3 is made up of 14 amino acids. The junction had 7 bases not matched to a gene; V was cut back by 3 bases and J by 10 bases. Germline lookup yields CDR1 LNHDA and CDR2 SQIVND (reference sequence). The CDR3 is CASSMGGQGARAFF. Here the CDR3 DNA reads TGTGCCAGTAGTATGGGAGGACAGGGGGCACGAGCTTTCTTT.

A single count supports this clone. This chain uses TRBV5-5 with TRBJ1-1; 8 bases are shared with TRBD1. The CDR3 extends over 15 amino acids. Germline lookup yields CDR1 SGHKS and CDR2 YYEKEE (reference sequence). The J segment lost 2 bases and the V segment lost 4 bases, leaving 7 bases of the junction unmatched. This CDR3 is CASSMSTGGNTEAFF. CDR3 coding DNA: TGTGCCAGCAGCATGTCAACAGGGGGAAACACTGAAGCTTTCTTT.

The J gene is TRBJ2-3, the V gene TRBV5-1; no firm D call. Trimming left V 0 bases short and J 4 bases short, with 15 bases between. The CDR3 totals 16 residues. From germline, CDR1 is SGHRS and CDR2 YFSETQ. CDR3 residues: CASSLGLQARPDTQYF. The CDR3 nucleotides read TGCGCCAGCAGCTTGGGGTTGCAGGCCAGGCCAGATACGCAGTATTTT.

The gene calls are TRBV7-2 and TRBJ2-1, with TRBD2 identical over 10 bases. The CDR3 is 15 residues long. Germline CDR1 is SGHTA and CDR2 is FQGNSA. Unmatched junction bases numbered 8, after V lost 3 bases and J lost 9 bases. The CDR3 DNA reads TGTGCCAGCAGCTTCTTAGCGGGAGGAGGGCCTGAGCAGTTCTTC. Amino acids: CASSFLAGGGPEQFF. Drawing the rest from reference TRBV7-2 and TRBJ2-1, the complete variable domain is GAGVSQSPSNKVTEKGKDVELRCDPISGHTALYWYRQSLGQGLEFLIYFQGNSAPDKSGLPSDRFSAERTGGSVSTLTIQRTQQEDSAVYLCASSFLAGGGPEQFFGPGTRLTVL.

This clone occurred a few times. The CDR3 DNA sequence: TGCGCCAGCAGCTTGGTGACAGGTTATCGGGAGACCCAGTACTTC. Protein: CASSLVTGYRETQYF. The chain carries TRBV5-1 and TRBJ2-5, with a tentative D call TRBD1 (6 bases). The CDR3 length is 15 residues. CDR1 and CDR2 (germline): SGHRS, YFSETQ. Trimming stripped 0 bases from V and 5 bases from J, with 14 bases between.

The chain has TRBV7-2 and TRBJ2-3, with 7 bases aligning to TRBD2. The germline V gene encodes CDR1 SGHTA and CDR2 FQGNSA. This CDR3 has 16 amino acids. Trimming removed 0 bases from V and 5 bases from J; junction bases left unmatched: 8. The DNA of the CDR3 is TGTGCCAGCAGCTTAGCGGGTGCGGGAGTAGGAGATACGCAGTATTTT. Amino acid sequence: CASSLAGAGVGDTQYF. The variable domain in full, with the rest retrieved from reference TRBV7-2 and TRBJ2-3, is GAGVSQSPSNKVTEKGKDVELRCDPISGHTALYWYRQSLGQGLEFLIYFQGNSAPDKSGLPSDRFSAERTGGSVSTLTIQRTQQEDSAVYLCASSLAGAGVGDTQYFGPGTRLTVL.

The chain joins TRBV27 to TRBJ2-7; 7 bases are shared with TRBD2. Germline V lookup: CDR1 MNHEY, CDR2 SMNVEV (reference sequence). The CDR3 contains 18 residues. J was trimmed by 2 bases and V by 3 bases; bases with no gene match: 16. The CDR3 spells CASSFTPRLAAQAYEQYF. The CDR3 coding sequence is TGTGCCAGCAGTTTTACCCCCCGTCTAGCGGCCCAAGCCTACGAGCAGTACTTC.

The V gene is TRBV9, the J gene TRBJ2-7, with TRBD1 identical over 7 bases. Germline assignment: CDR1 SGDLS and CDR2 YYNGEE. This CDR3 is built from 14 residues. V was clipped by 0 bases and J by 4 bases; unmatched bases: 4. The CDR3 loop is CASSVGQGWYEQYF. The DNA for the CDR3 is TGTGCCAGCAGCGTAGGACAGGGCTGGTACGAGCAGTACTTC.

J is TRBJ2-7 and V is TRBV2, with TRBD2 identical over 11 bases. V lost 8 bases to trimming and J lost 3 bases; unmatched junction nucleotides: 6. Germline V gene lookup returns CDR1 SNHLY and CDR2 FYNNEI. This CDR3 is 14 amino acids long. CDR3 amino acids: CASQGLAARYEQYF. CDR3 DNA sequence: TGTGCCAGCCAGGGACTAGCGGCCCGCTACGAGCAGTACTTC. Full variable domain (remainder filled in from reference TRBV2 and TRBJ2-7): EPEVTQTPSHQVTQMGQEVILRCVPISNHLYFYWYRQILGQKVEFLVSFYNNEISEKSEIFDDQFSVERPDGSNFTLKIRSTKLEDSAMYFCASQGLAARYEQYFGPGTRLTVT.

This chain connects TRBV2 to TRBJ2-1; tentatively, D is TRBD2 (8 bases). This CDR3 has 23 amino acids. The ends were cut back, 6 bases at V and 0 bases at J, with 36 bases in the middle. Germline loops: CDR1 SNHLY, CDR2 FYNNEI. CDR3 region: CASRGLRQGAIAGSISSYNEQFF. The CDR3 region has the DNA TGTGCCAGCAGGGGACTAAGACAGGGTGCAATAGCGGGGTCCATAAGCTCCTACAATGAGCAGTTCTTC.

This clone was seen only a few times. Distinct nucleotide sequences in the sample also encode this CDR3. The gene calls are TRBV7-3 and TRBJ2-3; D uncertain. Germline-derived CDR1 and CDR2 are SGHTA and FQGTGA. The CDR3 is 12 amino acids. V gave up 5 bases and J gave up 5 bases, with 8 bases separating them. This CDR3 is CASSLNRDTQYF. The CDR3 DNA sequence: TGTGCCAGCAGCCTGAACCGAGATACGCAGTATTTT.

The V call is TRBV6-1, the J call TRBJ1-5; D is possibly TRBD1 (5 bases). The V end was cut by 4 bases, the J end by 0 bases, with 13 bases between. Germline V gene lookup returns CDR1 MNHNS and CDR2 SASEGT. This CDR3 spans 16 amino acids. CDR3 bases: TGTGCCAGCAGTGCCACCAGACAGTATAGCAATCAGCCCCAGCATTTT. It codes for CASSATRQYSNQPQHF.

This chain uses TRBV18 with TRBJ1-1; 7 positions agree with TRBD1. V dropped 6 bases and J dropped 9; count of bases not matched to a gene: 19. The CDR3 has 16 amino acids. Germline-derived CDR1 and CDR2 are KGHSH and LQKENI. The CDR3 nucleotides are TGTGCCAGCTCCCTAACAACTACATCGGGACAGAGTAAAGCTTTCTTT. Protein: CASSLTTTSGQSKAFF.

The J gene is TRBJ2-2, the V gene TRBV9, with 9 bases matching TRBD2. Trimming cost V 3 bases and J 2 bases; bases outside gene matches: 2. CDR1 is SGDLS, CDR2 YYNGEE, per germline. The CDR3 consists of 15 residues. The CDR3 DNA follows: TGTGCCAGCAGCGGACTAGCGGCTAACACCGGGGAGCTGTTTTTT. Its translation: CASSGLAANTGELFF.

The chain recombines TRBV27 with TRBJ2-7; 9 nucleotides match TRBD1. The CDR3 has 14 amino acids. Germline loops: CDR1 MNHEY, CDR2 SMNVEV (reference sequence). V trimming: 0 bases; J trimming: 7 bases; junction bases outside the gene matches: 4. The CDR3 loop reads CASSLSGTGREQYF. For the CDR3, the DNA is TGTGCCAGCAGTTTATCAGGGACAGGGAGGGAGCAGTACTTC.

Note on this clone: Different DNA sequences within this sample yield the same CDR3. The rearrangement uses TRBV11-2 and TRBJ2-7; the D gene is possibly TRBD2 (5 bases). CDR1 and CDR2 (germline): SGHAT, FQNNGV. The CDR3 totals 12 residues. Trimming removed 1 base at V and 6 bases at J, with 7 bases between. As DNA, the CDR3 is TGTGCCAGCAGCTTAGGAGGAGGCGAGCAGTACTTC. As protein: CASSLGGGEQYF.